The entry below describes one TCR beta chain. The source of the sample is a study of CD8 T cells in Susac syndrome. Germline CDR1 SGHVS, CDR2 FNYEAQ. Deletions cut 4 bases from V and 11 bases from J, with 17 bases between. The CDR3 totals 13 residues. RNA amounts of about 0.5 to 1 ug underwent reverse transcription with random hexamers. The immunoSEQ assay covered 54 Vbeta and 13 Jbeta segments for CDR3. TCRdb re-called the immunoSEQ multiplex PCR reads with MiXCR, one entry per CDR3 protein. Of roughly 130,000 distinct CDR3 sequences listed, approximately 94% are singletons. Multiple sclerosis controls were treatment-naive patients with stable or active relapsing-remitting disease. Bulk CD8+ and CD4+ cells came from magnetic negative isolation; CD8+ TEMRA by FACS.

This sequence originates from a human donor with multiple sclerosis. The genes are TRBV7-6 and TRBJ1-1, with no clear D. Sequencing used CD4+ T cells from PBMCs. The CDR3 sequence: CASSSPSLSEAFF. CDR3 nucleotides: TGTGCCAGCAGCTCGCCTTCCTTGTCGGAGGCTTTCTTT.